The TCR beta chain under discussion was sequenced for a study of metastatic and nonmetastatic thyroid tumors. Study in general: Repertoire comparison spanned blood and tumor or nodule tissue of malignant and benign thyroid patients. Study outcomes and limitations: TCR beta diversity was reportedly significantly higher in malignant thyroid tumors than benign nodules, in blood and tumor.

The table lists this clone with many counts. What it binds is not known. Authors' analysis steps: A classifier for distant metastasis in papillary thyroid cancer was constructed using CDR3 differences observed across clinicopathological groups. MiXCR was used by TCRdb to re-call the PCR reads. V and J calls and clone size were set by TCRdb, not the authors. The repertoire holds more than 40,000 clones, roughly 15% seen once, with approximately 21% in the top ten. The entire patient cohort was treatment-naive prior to thyroid surgery. With 5 bases removed from V and 0 bases from J, the gap between germline ends came to 8 bases. From germline, CDR1 is MNHNS and CDR2 SASEGT. This CDR3 has 13 residues.

The chain joins TRBV6-1 to TRBJ2-7; D is ambiguous. The receptor's source is a female donor with papillary thyroid cancer or a benign thyroid nodule (not recorded which). Some clones in this sample may be carry-over from other donors' samples. The material sequenced was blood. The CDR3 loop is CASSSGYSYEQYF. The CDR3 DNA is TGTGCCAGCAGTTCCGGGTACTCCTACGAGCAGTACTTC.